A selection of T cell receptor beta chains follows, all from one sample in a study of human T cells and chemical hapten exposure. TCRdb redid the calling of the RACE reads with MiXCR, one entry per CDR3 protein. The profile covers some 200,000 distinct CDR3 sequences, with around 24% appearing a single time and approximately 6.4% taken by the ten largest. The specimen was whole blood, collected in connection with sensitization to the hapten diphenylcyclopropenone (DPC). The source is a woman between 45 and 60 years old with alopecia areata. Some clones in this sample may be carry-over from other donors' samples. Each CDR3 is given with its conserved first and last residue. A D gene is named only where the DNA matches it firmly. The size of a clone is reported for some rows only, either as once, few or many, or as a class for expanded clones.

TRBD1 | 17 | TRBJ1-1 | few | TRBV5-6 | CASSLEETGYLNTEAFF | TGTGCCAGCAGCTTGGAGGAGACAGGGTACCTGAACACTGAAGCTTTCTTT
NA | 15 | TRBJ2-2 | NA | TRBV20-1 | CSARSRVNPNGELFF | TGCAGTGCTAGGTCCAGGGTTAACCCAAACGGGGAGCTGTTTTTT
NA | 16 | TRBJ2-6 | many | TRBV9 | CASSVYTSSGANVLTF | TGTGCCAGCAGCGTATACACGAGCTCTGGGGCCAACGTCCTGACTTTC
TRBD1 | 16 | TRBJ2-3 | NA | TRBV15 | CATTQNRGRSTDTQYF | TGTGCCACCACCCAGAACAGGGGGCGTAGCACAGATACGCAGTATTTT
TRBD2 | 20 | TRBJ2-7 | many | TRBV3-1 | CASSQDGGRPTSGSFYEQYF | TGTGCCAGCAGCCAAGATGGGGGCAGACCGACTAGCGGGAGTTTCTACGAGCAGTACTTC
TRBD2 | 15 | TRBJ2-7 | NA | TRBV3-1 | CASSMGGRVTYEQYF | TGTGCCAGCAGCATGGGCGGGAGGGTTACCTACGAGCAGTACTTC
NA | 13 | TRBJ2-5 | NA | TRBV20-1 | CSAPPGSRETQYF | TGCAGTGCTCCCCCCGGGAGCCGAGAGACCCAGTACTTC
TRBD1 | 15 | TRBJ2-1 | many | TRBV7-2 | CASSLGQGGVNEQFF | TGTGCCAGCAGCTTAGGACAGGGTGGAGTCAATGAGCAGTTCTTC
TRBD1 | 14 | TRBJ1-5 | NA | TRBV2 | CASSSVGQGETQHF | TGTGCCAGCAGTTCCGTGGGACAGGGGGAAACCCAGCATTTT
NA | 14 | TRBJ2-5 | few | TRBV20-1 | CSARAFRAQETQYF | TGCAGTGCTAGAGCCTTCAGGGCCCAAGAGACCCAGTACTTC
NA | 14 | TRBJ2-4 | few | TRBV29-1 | CSVEGRDGKNIQYF | TGCAGCGTTGAAGGCCGGGACGGCAAAAACATTCAGTACTTC
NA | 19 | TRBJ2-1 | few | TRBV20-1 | CSARVPSSLLGGIYNEQFF | TGCAGTGCTAGGGTCCCGAGCTCCCTACTAGGCGGGATCTACAATGAGCAGTTCTTC
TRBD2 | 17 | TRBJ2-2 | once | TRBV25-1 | CASRRTTSGVNTGELFF | TGTGCCAGCAGAAGAACTACTAGCGGGGTTAACACCGGGGAGCTGTTTTTT
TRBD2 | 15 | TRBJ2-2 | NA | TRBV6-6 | CASSYPGTSSGELFF | TGTGCCAGCAGTTACCCCGGGACTAGTTCGGGGGAGCTGTTTTTT
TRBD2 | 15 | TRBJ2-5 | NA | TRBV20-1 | CSARRAGVPQETQYF | TGCAGTGCTAGACGAGCGGGAGTCCCCCAAGAGACCCAGTACTTC
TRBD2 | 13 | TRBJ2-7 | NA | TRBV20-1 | CSARVAGEGEQYF | TGCAGTGCTAGAGTAGCGGGAGAGGGCGAGCAGTACTTC
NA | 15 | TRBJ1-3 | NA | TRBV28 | CASSRERPSGNTIYF | TGTGCCAGCAGCCGCGAACGACCCTCTGGAAACACCATATATTTT
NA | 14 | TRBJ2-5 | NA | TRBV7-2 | CASSLVWGQETQYF | TGTGCCAGCAGCTTAGTCTGGGGCCAAGAGACCCAGTACTTC
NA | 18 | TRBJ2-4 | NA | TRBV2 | CASSLSSGTWGAKNIQYF | TGTGCCAGCAGCCTCTCCAGCGGGACATGGGGAGCCAAAAACATTCAGTACTTC
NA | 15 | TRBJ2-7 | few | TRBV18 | CASSPSTGTTGEQYF | TGTGCCAGCTCACCTTCAACAGGGACCACGGGGGAGCAGTACTTC
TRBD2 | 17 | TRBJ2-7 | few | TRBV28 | CASGSNFRLAGSYEQYF | TGTGCCAGCGGATCGAATTTTAGACTAGCGGGGTCCTACGAGCAGTACTTC
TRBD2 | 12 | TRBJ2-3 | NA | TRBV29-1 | CSVGDGGNTQYF | TGCAGCGTGGGAGACGGGGGGAATACGCAGTATTTT
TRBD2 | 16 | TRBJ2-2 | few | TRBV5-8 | CASSLPGLAPTGELFF | TGTGCCAGCAGCTTGCCGGGACTAGCCCCCACCGGGGAGCTGTTTTTT
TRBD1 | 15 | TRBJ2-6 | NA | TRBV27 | CASSPHEGATNVLTF | TGTGCCAGCAGTCCCCATGAGGGGGCGACCAACGTCCTGACTTTC
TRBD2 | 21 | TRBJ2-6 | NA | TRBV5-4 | CASSLPGLAGGSLSGANVLTF | TGTGCCAGCAGCTTACCGGGACTAGCGGGAGGTAGCCTTTCTGGGGCCAACGTCCTGACTTTC
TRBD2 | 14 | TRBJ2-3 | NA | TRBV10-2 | CASMQLAFTDTQYF | TGCGCCAGCATGCAACTAGCGTTCACAGATACGCAGTATTTT
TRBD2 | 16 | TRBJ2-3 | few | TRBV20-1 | CSAQTLAAASTDTQYF | TGCAGTGCGCAGACTCTAGCGGCTGCTAGCACAGATACGCAGTATTTT
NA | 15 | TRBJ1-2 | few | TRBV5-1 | CASSASQGTQFGYTF | TGCGCCAGCAGCGCTTCCCAGGGTACACAGTTCGGCTACACCTTC
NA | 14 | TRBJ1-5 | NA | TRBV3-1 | CASSQNLQGQPQHF | TGTGCCAGCAGCCAAAACCTCCAGGGTCAGCCCCAGCATTTT
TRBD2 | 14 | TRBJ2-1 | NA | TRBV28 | CASSLRVGGMEQFF | TGTGCCAGCAGTTTGCGAGTGGGAGGGATGGAGCAGTTCTTC
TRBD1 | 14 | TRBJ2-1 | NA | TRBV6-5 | CASSYMDRDNEQFF | TGTGCCAGCAGTTACATGGACAGGGACAATGAGCAGTTCTTC
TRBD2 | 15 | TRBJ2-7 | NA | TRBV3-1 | CASSQQSGKGYEQYF | TGTGCCAGCAGCCAACAAAGCGGGAAGGGCTACGAGCAGTACTTC
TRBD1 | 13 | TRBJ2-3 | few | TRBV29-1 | CSVEEGGENTQYF | TGCAGCGTTGAAGAAGGGGGCGAAAATACGCAGTATTTT
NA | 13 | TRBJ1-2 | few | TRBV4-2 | CASSQVGDYGYTF | TGTGCCAGCAGCCAAGTGGGTGACTATGGCTACACCTTC
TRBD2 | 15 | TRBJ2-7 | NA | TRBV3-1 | CASSQAAGGPYEQYF | TGTGCCAGCAGCCAAGCAGCGGGAGGCCCCTACGAGCAGTACTTC
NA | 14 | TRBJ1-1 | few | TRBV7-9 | CASSLGEGVDEAFF | TGTGCCAGCAGCCTGGGAGAAGGGGTTGATGAAGCTTTCTTT
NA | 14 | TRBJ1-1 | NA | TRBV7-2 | CASSRPYKNTEAFF | TGTGCCAGCAGCCGCCCTTACAAGAACACTGAAGCTTTCTTT
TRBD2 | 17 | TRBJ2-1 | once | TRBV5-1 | CASSLVSGSYMRNEQFF | TGCGCCAGCAGCTTAGTCAGCGGGAGTTATATGCGGAATGAGCAGTTCTTC
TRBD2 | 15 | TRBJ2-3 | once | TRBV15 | CATSPGTSRTDTQYF | TGTGCCACCTCCCCCGGGACTAGCAGGACAGATACGCAGTATTTT
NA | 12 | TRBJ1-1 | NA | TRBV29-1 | CSVRVGDGGAFF | TGCAGCGTGCGCGTGGGTGACGGTGGAGCTTTCTTT
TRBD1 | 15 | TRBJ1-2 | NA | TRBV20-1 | CSATSRPGQGYGYTF | TGCAGTGCCACGTCTCGGCCGGGACAGGGGTATGGCTACACCTTC
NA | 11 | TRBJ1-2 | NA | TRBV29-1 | CSVEAYYGYTF | TGCAGCGTTGAGGCCTACTATGGCTACACCTTC
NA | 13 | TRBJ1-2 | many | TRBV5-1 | CASSPNTGYGYTF | TGCGCCAGCAGCCCGAATACTGGGTATGGCTACACCTTC
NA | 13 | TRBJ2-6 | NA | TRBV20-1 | CSALFSGANVLTF | TGCAGTGCTCTCTTCTCTGGGGCCAACGTCCTGACTTTC
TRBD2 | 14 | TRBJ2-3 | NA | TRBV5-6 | CASRKGLAGATQYF | TGTGCCAGCAGAAAAGGACTAGCGGGAGCGACGCAGTATTTT